These T cell receptor beta chains were read from a single sample in a study of CD8 T cells in Susac syndrome. From the immunoSEQ multiplex PCR reads, TCRdb called clonotypes with MiXCR, one entry per CDR3 protein. The repertoire holds a few hundred thousand distinct CDR3 sequences, around 89% seen once, with approximately 0.18% in the top ten. Sequencing input: CD8+ T cells from PBMCs. These receptors were taken from a human donor with multiple sclerosis. CDR3s include the opening cysteine and the closing phenylalanine or tryptophan. A D gene is named only where the DNA matches it firmly. Clone size is given for some rows only: seen once, a few or many times, or a class if the clone is expanded.

j_call clone_size d_call v_call cdr3_nt cdr3_aa
TRBJ2-4 . . TRBV11-2 TGTGCCAGCAGCAGGGGGTGGGAAAACATTCAGTACTTC CASSRGWENIQYF
TRBJ2-2 . TRBD1 TRBV7-2 TGTGCCAGCAGCTCCAGGGGGTTTACCGGGGAGCTGTTTTTT CASSSRGFTGELFF
TRBJ2-1 few TRBD1 TRBV6-1 TGTGCCAGCAGGAACGAGGACAGGTACAATGAGCAGTTCTTC CASRNEDRYNEQFF
TRBJ1-1 . . TRBV20-1 TGCAGTGCTCCCACGGGAGACGTTGAAGCTTTCTTT CSAPTGDVEAFF
TRBJ2-1 . TRBD1 TRBV6-1 TGTGCCAGCAGCCCTTTACCGGGACAGGGGGGCAATGAGCAGTTCTTC CASSPLPGQGGNEQFF
TRBJ1-2 . . TRBV12-3/TRBV12-4 TGTGCCAGCAGACCCGACTTCGAGGGAGGCTACACCTTC CASRPDFEGGYTF
TRBJ2-5 . . TRBV29-1 TGCAGCGTTGACCTCGTCACAGCGGTAGAAGAGACCCAGTACTTC CSVDLVTAVEETQYF
TRBJ2-1 . TRBD2 TRBV11-3 TGTGCCAGCAGCTTAAGGGCGGGAGTTAATGAGCAGTTCTTC CASSLRAGVNEQFF
TRBJ2-1 . . TRBV2 TGTGCCAGCAGTGTCTCGATTGGCGGGGTGTCCTACAATGAGCAGTTCTTC CASSVSIGGVSYNEQFF
TRBJ1-5 . TRBD1 TRBV20-1 TGCAGTGCTAGGAGACAGACAGGGGGCGGATATCAGCCCCAGCATTTT CSARRQTGGGYQPQHF
TRBJ2-2 . . TRBV13 TGTGCCAGCAGCCCTTGGGGCACCGGGGAGCTGTTTTTT CASSPWGTGELFF
TRBJ2-4 . . TRBV6-5 TGTGCCAGCACTCCTTATCCACTAGCCAAAAACATTCAGTACTTC CASTPYPLAKNIQYF
TRBJ2-7 . . TRBV7-9 TGTGCCAGCAGCTCCTTCCCAGTCCACGAGCAGTACTTC CASSSFPVHEQYF
TRBJ2-3 . TRBD2 TRBV18 TGTGCCAGCTCACCAATGTGGGACGGGACTAGCGGAGGAGATACGCAGTATTTT CASSPMWDGTSGGDTQYF
TRBJ1-5 . . TRBV19 TGTGCCAGTAGTACGCAGGGGAGCAATCAGCCCCAGCATTTT CASSTQGSNQPQHF
TRBJ1-1 . . TRBV13 TGTGCCAGCACCCTGGGGGTCCACACTGAAGCTTTCTTT CASTLGVHTEAFF
TRBJ2-3 once TRBD2 TRBV12-3/TRBV12-4 TGTGCCAGCAGTCCCCGGACTAGCGGGAGTGGAATGAATACGCAGTATTTT CASSPRTSGSGMNTQYF
TRBJ2-5 . TRBD1 TRBV20-1 TGCAGTGCTAGAGTTCCCAGGGGGTCGGAGACCCAGTACTTC CSARVPRGSETQYF
TRBJ2-7 . . TRBV19 TGTGCCAGTAGGGGCCGCCCCTCCTACGAGCAGTACTTC CASRGRPSYEQYF
TRBJ2-1 . . TRBV5-4 TGTGCCAGCAGCTTGTCGGTAGGCCCCAATGAGCAGTTCTTC CASSLSVGPNEQFF
TRBJ2-5 . . TRBV14 TGTGCCAGCAGCCAGAGGGAGACCCAGTACTTC CASSQRETQYF
TRBJ2-1 . . TRBV14 TGTGCCAGCAGCCTCCTTCCCAGGGAGCAGTTCTTC CASSLLPREQFF
TRBJ2-3 . . TRBV5-1 TGCGCCAGCAGCTCGACGGGGGCGAATGGGAATACGCAGTATTTT CASSSTGANGNTQYF
TRBJ2-1 . TRBD2 TRBV29-1 TGCAGCGTGGGCGGGGGCAATGAGCAGTTCTTC CSVGGGNEQFF
TRBJ1-1 . . TRBV4-1 TGCGCCAGCGTCCTATCCCCCCCCGGGGACACTGAAGCTTTCTTT CASVLSPPGDTEAFF
TRBJ1-1 . . TRBV20-1 TGCAGTGCTAGAGATTTAATAAAGGGGGGAACTGAAGCTTTCTTT CSARDLIKGGTEAFF
TRBJ1-4 . TRBD1 TRBV25-1 TGTGCCAGCAGTGAAAGGACAGGGAGAGCGGAAAAACTGTTTTTT CASSERTGRAEKLFF
TRBJ1-4 . . TRBV4-1 TGCGCCAGCCACCATACGTGGAATGAAAAACTGTTTTTT CASHHTWNEKLFF
TRBJ1-1 . . TRBV11-2 TGTGCCAGCAGCTTATACCGGGGTGGGCAGGGGAACACTGAAGCTTTCTTT CASSLYRGGQGNTEAFF
TRBJ2-2 . . TRBV4-3 TGCGCCAGCAGCCAAGCTTCGGATTTTAACACCGGGGAGCTGTTTTTT CASSQASDFNTGELFF
TRBJ2-1 . TRBD2 TRBV20-1 TGCAGTGCTAAACCAACTAGCGGAAGGTCCTACAATGAGCAGTTCTTC CSAKPTSGRSYNEQFF
TRBJ2-1 . TRBD2 TRBV6-6 TGTGCCAGCAGTTATGGGACTAGCCCCCAGTTCTTC CASSYGTSPQFF
TRBJ2-3 . . TRBV27 TGTGCCAGCAGTTTAGGGACACTGAGCACAGATACGCAGTATTTT CASSLGTLSTDTQYF
TRBJ2-7 . TRBD1 TRBV6-5 TGTGCCAGCAGTTACGGGGCGACAGGGGAGGAGCAGTACTTC CASSYGATGEEQYF
TRBJ1-5 . . TRBV27 TGTGCCAGCTCGGACGCTTCTAATCAGCCCCAGCATTTT CASSDASNQPQHF
TRBJ2-1 . TRBD1 TRBV25-1 TGTGCCAGCAGTGTCACAGGGGGCGAGGTGTACAATGAGCAGTTCTTC CASSVTGGEVYNEQFF
TRBJ2-3 once . TRBV4-2 TGTGCCAGCAGCCAAGTAATAGCGGCTAGCACAGATACGCAGTATTTT CASSQVIAASTDTQYF
TRBJ1-2 . TRBD1 TRBV27 TGTGCCAGCAGTTTTAACGGACAGGGCAACTATGGCTACACCTTC CASSFNGQGNYGYTF
TRBJ2-5 . . TRBV29-1 TGCAGCGCCGTGGGGTACCAAGAGACCCAGTACTTC CSAVGYQETQYF
TRBJ2-1 . TRBD2 TRBV20-1 TGCAGTGCTAGAGATGGCCAACTAGCGTACAATGAGCAGTTCTTC CSARDGQLAYNEQFF
TRBJ1-6 . TRBD1 TRBV20-1 TGCAGTGCTAGACGACAGGGAACCACCCACTATAATTCACCCCTCCACTTT CSARRQGTTHYNSPLHF
TRBJ2-2 . TRBD2 TRBV27 TGTGCCAGTACGGGGGGGCTGAACACCGGGGAGCTGTTTTTT CASTGGLNTGELFF
TRBJ2-1 . . TRBV4-1 TGCGCCAGCAGCCAAGTTGTTGGCGTTGCCTACAATGAGCAGTTCTTC CASSQVVGVAYNEQFF
TRBJ1-4 . . TRBV6-5 TGTGCCAGCAGGGCAGGCGATGAAAAACTGTTTTTT CASRAGDEKLFF
TRBJ1-5 once . TRBV6-2/TRBV6-3 TGTGCCAGCAGTTTTGGTGGGATGCGAAATCAGCCCCAGCATTTT CASSFGGMRNQPQHF
TRBJ1-3 . . TRBV3-1 TGTGCCAGCAGCCCCAGGGGAGACACCATATATTTT CASSPRGDTIYF
TRBJ2-3 . . TRBV6-2/TRBV6-3 TGTGCCAGCAGTTTCAAGATGACAGATACGCAGTATTTT CASSFKMTDTQYF
TRBJ2-7 once . TRBV4-3 TGCGCCAGCAGCCCAGTCGGGGGCTACGAGCAGTACTTC CASSPVGGYEQYF
TRBJ2-7 . . TRBV28 TGTGCCAGTTCTATAAGCTCCTACGAGCAGTACTTC CASSISSYEQYF
TRBJ2-7 . . TRBV12-3/TRBV12-4 TGTGCCAGCAGTTCGGGACACCGGGCCTACGAGCAGTACTTC CASSSGHRAYEQYF
TRBJ1-1 . TRBD1 TRBV7-9 TGTGCCAGCAGCCCCCAGGGGGACACTGAAGCTTTCTTT CASSPQGDTEAFF
TRBJ2-5 . TRBD2 TRBV11-1 TGTGCCAGCAGCTTAGCCGCTAGCGGTGAACAAGAGACCCAGTACTTC CASSLAASGEQETQYF
TRBJ1-5 . . TRBV30 TGTGCCTGGAGTGAGGGGTCGCAGCAGCCCCAGCATTTT CAWSEGSQQPQHF
TRBJ2-7 . TRBD1 TRBV20-1 TGCAGTGCTAGAGATTTTGGGACAGGGTCCCTCCTCGAGCAGTACTTC CSARDFGTGSLLEQYF
TRBJ2-5 . TRBD2 TRBV29-1 TGCAGCGTTGATTGGGAGGGGACCCAGTACTTC CSVDWEGTQYF
TRBJ1-5 . . TRBV6-2/TRBV6-3 TGTGCCAGCAGACCCGTTCGGGGGGCGCGGTATCAGCCCCAGCATTTT CASRPVRGARYQPQHF
TRBJ2-7 . . TRBV23-1 TGCGCCAGCAGTAACAGGTGGCCAGGGCCTATCTCGGGGCTTTACTACGAGCAGTACTTC CASSNRWPGPISGLYYEQYF
TRBJ2-7 few . TRBV7-9 TGTGCCAGCAGCTTAGTCGGGCGGACCTACGAGCAGTACTTC CASSLVGRTYEQYF